The 9 T cell receptor beta chains presented below share a single source sample, sequenced in a study of shared clonotypes between healthy human individuals. Naive-designated CD8 cells lacked CD45RO, were positively enriched for CCR7, and omitted terminally differentiated effector memory CD45RA+ cells. Produced via immunoSEQ multiplex PCR; TCRdb's table is partial and in-frame only. There are about 590,000 clones in the sample; about 95% occur only once, and approximately 0.1% lies in the top ten. Sequencing was performed on naive CD8+ T cells sorted from blood. These TCRs come from a woman in her thirties in good health.

CDR3 amino acids: CASRDINSYEQYF. CDR3 coding DNA: TGTGCCAGCCGGGACATAAACTCCTACGAGCAGTACTTC. This chain joins TRBV28 and TRBJ2-7; maybe TRBD1 (6 bases). Germline-derived CDR1 and CDR2 are MDHEN and SYDVKM. Trimming pared 8 bases from V and 0 bases from J, leaving 11 bases between. This CDR3 has 13 amino acids.

J is TRBJ2-3 and V is TRBV7-9; D is unclear. V lost 5 bases, J lost 2 bases, and 8 bases lay in between. The CDR3 sequence is 13 residues long. Germline loops: CDR1 SEHNR, CDR2 FQNEAQ (reference sequence). This CDR3 reads CASSLDATDTQYF. In DNA, the CDR3 is TGTGCCAGCAGCCTGGACGCCACAGATACGCAGTATTTT.

V and J are TRBV2 and TRBJ2-3, with TRBD1 matching over 8 bases. Germline trimming cut 6 bases from V and 2 bases from J; bases unmatched to any gene: 4. Per the germline V gene, CDR1 is SNHLY and CDR2 is FYNNEI. This CDR3 has 14 amino acids. CDR3 in amino acids: CASSRQGITDTQYF. CDR3 DNA sequence: TGTGCCAGCAGCCGACAGGGGATCACAGATACGCAGTATTTT.

V and J are TRBV29-1 and TRBJ2-1; D remains unclear. There are 11 residues in the CDR3. Germline loops: CDR1 SQVTM, CDR2 ANQGSEA. V was pared by 2 bases and J by 8 bases, with 7 bases between. The CDR3 loop reads CSVERAYEQFF. The CDR3 DNA follows: TGCAGCGTTGAAAGGGCATATGAGCAGTTCTTC.

This clone has just one count. The chain has TRBV2 and TRBJ2-7; either TRBD1 or TRBD2 may fit D (5 bases each). The CDR3 is made up of 13 amino acids. Between the trimmed V and J ends, which lost 11 bases and 2 bases, there was a span of 16 bases. CDR1 and CDR2 from the germline V gene are SNHLY and FYNNEI. CDR3 bases: TGTGCCTCCAGGGCCTCGGGGACCTACGAGCAGTACTTC. Protein: CASRASGTYEQYF.

DNA of the CDR3: TGTGCCAGTACACCCAGGGACAGGTTCTACGAGCAGTACTTC. Its protein is CASTPRDRFYEQYF. The chain links TRBV19 to TRBJ2-7; 8 bases line up with TRBD1. The CDR3 has 14 residues. Germline V gene lookup returns CDR1 LNHDA and CDR2 SQIVND (reference sequence). Trimming at V came to 7 bases and at J to 3 bases, leaving 8 bases not matched to a gene.

V is TRBV10-3 and J is TRBJ2-1; TRBD2 is a possible D gene (5 bases). The V and J ends lost 2 bases and 2 bases respectively, with 16 bases between them. CDR1 is ENHRY and CDR2 is SYGVKD in the germline V gene. The CDR3 has 17 residues. The CDR3 sequence: CAISEPPADSTYNEQFF. The DNA of the CDR3 is TGTGCCATCAGTGAGCCGCCAGCGGACTCTACCTACAATGAGCAGTTCTTC.

This chain connects TRBV7-9 to TRBJ1-1; tentative D call: TRBD1 (5 bases). The ends were cut back, 5 bases at V and 1 base at J, with 14 bases in the middle. The length of the CDR3 is 15 residues. Germline V gene sequence: CDR1 SEHNR, CDR2 FQNEAQ (reference sequence). The CDR3 DNA reads as TGTGCCAGCAGCCAGGGTGGTCAGGAGAACACTGAAGCTTTCTTT. Its protein is CASSQGGQENTEAFF. Using reference TRBV7-9 and TRBJ1-1 for the parts outside the CDR3, the full variable domain is DTGVSQNPRHKITKRGQNVTFRCDPISEHNRLYWYRQTLGQGPEFLTYFQNEAQLEKSRLLSDRFSAERPKGSFSTLEIQRTEQGDSAMYLCASSQGGQENTEAFFGQGTRLTVV.

For this clone: Other DNA sequences within the sample encode an identical CDR3. V is TRBV19 and J is TRBJ2-7; no clear D. V lost 1 base to trimming and J lost 2 bases, with 9 bases between them. The CDR3 has 14 residues. Germline CDR1 is LNHDA and CDR2 is SQIVND (reference sequence). CDR3 amino acids: CASSIGSGAYEQYF. The CDR3 nucleotides read TGTGCCAGTAGTATAGGGTCAGGAGCCTACGAGCAGTACTTC.